This TCR beta chain appears in the sequencing data of a study of CD8 T cells in Susac syndrome. TEMRA cells underwent FACS enrichment and CD8+ and CD4+ T cells underwent negative isolation. The RNA, roughly 0.5 to 1 ug, was put through reverse transcription using random hexamers. By means of immunoSEQ multiplex PCR, TCR beta CDR3 spanning 54 Vbeta and 13 Jbeta underwent amplification. A single record per CDR3 protein comes from TCRdb applying MiXCR to the immunoSEQ multiplex PCR reads. The sample shows about 250,000 distinct CDR3 sequences, just over 90% of them seen only once. The CDR3 runs 14 residues. Germline values: CDR1 LNHDA, CDR2 SQIVND (reference sequence). Deletions cut 3 bases from V and 8 bases from J, with 11 bases between.

Source material: CD4+ T cells from PBMCs. The chain employs TRBV19 and TRBJ1-6; D unresolved. The origin of this receptor is a human donor with multiple sclerosis. The CDR3 sequence: CASSIREADSPLHF. In nucleotides, the CDR3 is TGTGCCAGTAGTATCCGGGAGGCCGATTCACCCCTCCACTTT.